This T cell receptor beta chain came from a study of cytomegalovirus exposure and HLA in healthy donors. This clone was counted at least ten times. Researchers ran the PCR with 60 Vbeta and 13 Jbeta primers. The protocol was immunoSEQ multiplex PCR, while the TCRdb copy is restricted to in-frame clones and leaves out a portion. Of 150,000 to 180,000 clones listed, roughly 77% are singletons. V lost 4 bases, J lost 3 bases, and 6 bases stayed unmatched. The germline gives CDR1 SGHVS, CDR2 FNYEAQ. The CDR3 is 16 residues long. Input material: PBMCs. This chain connects TRBV7-6 to TRBJ1-6, with TRBD1 identical over 7 bases. The sequence was obtained from a man aged 25 to 45 in good health and CMV-seropositive. CDR3 nucleotide sequence: TGTGCCAGCAGCTATCAGGGGGGAATCTATAATTCACCCCTCCACTTT. The encoded protein is CASSYQGGIYNSPLHF.